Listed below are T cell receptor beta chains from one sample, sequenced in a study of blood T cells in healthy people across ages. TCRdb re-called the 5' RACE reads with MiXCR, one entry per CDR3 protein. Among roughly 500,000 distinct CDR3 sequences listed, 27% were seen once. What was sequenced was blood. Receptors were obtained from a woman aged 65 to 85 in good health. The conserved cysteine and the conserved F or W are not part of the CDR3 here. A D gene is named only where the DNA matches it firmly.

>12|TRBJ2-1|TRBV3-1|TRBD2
ASSRLAGGDEQF
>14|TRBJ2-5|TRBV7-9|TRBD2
ASSLVLAGGKETQY
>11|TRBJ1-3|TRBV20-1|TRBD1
SARTGGINTIY
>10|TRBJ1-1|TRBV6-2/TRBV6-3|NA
ASTTGLLEAF
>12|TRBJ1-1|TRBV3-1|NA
ASSQRVGPNEAF
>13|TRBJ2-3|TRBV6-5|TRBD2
ASSPLAGHTDTQY
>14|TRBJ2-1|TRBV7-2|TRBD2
ASSLNSASGVNEQF
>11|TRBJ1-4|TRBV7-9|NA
ASAQGGIEKLF
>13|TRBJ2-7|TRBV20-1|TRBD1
SASGGTGSSYEQY
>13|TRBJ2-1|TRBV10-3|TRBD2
AISGGTSGGSEQF
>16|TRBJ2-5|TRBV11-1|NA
ASSFGIGSGRFGETQY
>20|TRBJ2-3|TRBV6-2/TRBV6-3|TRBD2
ASSYPTLLLAGVRSSTDTQY
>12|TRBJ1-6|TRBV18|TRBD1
ASSSQGAHSPLH
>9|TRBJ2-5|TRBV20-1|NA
SAWTEETQY
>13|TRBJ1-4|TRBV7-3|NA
ASSVTGGTNEKLF
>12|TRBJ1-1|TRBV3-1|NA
ASRKTGVNTEAF
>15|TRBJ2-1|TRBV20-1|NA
SASGPTLDSPRNEQF
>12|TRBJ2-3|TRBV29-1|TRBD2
SVWGEGSTDTQY
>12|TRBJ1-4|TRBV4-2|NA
ASSQDWGSEKLF
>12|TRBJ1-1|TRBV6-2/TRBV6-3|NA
ASSYLGGSTEAF
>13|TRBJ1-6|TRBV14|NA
ASSQDAGLYSPLH
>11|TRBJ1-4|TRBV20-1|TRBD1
SAKGTDNEKLF
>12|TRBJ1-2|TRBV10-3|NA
AINEERGVKGYT
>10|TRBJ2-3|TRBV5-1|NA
ASRELGDTQY
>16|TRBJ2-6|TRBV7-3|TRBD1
ASSSGTGDFSGANVLT
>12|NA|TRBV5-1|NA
ASSWWDSNNEQF
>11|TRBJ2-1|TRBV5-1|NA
ASSYAGYNEQF
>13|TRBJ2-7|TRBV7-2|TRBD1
VSSLGDRGPYEQY
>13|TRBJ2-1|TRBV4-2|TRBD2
ASSSTSGGINEQF
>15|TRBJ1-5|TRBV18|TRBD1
ASSPRGLRGQNQPQH
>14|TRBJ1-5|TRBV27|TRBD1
ASSPTTGAWGQPQH
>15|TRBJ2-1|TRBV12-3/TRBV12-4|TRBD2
ASSLRVLSGRYNEQF
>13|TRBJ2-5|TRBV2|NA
ASRGTRQIQETQY
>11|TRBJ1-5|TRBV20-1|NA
SARNQFNQPQH
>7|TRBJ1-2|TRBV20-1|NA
SAKDGYT
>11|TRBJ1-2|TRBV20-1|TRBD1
SAAGQANYGYT
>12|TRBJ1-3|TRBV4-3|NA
ASSQDRARNTIY
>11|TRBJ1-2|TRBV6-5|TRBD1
ASSEDRDTGYT
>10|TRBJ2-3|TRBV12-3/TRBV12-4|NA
ASRQTVNTQY
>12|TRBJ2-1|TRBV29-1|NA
SVYLGRSYNEQF
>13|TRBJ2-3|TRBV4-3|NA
ASSQDRLGTDTQY
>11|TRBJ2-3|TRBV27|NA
ASSLQRTDTQY
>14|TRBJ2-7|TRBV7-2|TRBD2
ASSLRGSGGVREQY
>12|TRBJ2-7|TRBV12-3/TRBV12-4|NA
ASTIRQGGYEQY
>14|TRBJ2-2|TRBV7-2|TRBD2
ASSSPGGARGGELF
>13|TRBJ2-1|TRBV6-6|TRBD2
ASNPGGGVLNEQF
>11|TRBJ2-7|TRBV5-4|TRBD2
ASSSGGGYEQY
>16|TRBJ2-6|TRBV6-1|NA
ASRATPGALSGANVLT
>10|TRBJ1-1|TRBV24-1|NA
ATSGKGSEAF
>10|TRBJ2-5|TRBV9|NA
ASSVERGTQY
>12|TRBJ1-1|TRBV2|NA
ASSERGVGTEAF
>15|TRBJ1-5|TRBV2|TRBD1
ASSEALGTGVNQPQH
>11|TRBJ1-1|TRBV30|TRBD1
AWSRQGGSEAF
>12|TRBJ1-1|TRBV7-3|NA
ASSSSTRGTEAF
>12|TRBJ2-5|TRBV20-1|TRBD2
SAKLAVGQETQY
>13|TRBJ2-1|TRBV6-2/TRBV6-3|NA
ASSSPGLSYNEQF
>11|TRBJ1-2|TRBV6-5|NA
ASSMTVNYGYT